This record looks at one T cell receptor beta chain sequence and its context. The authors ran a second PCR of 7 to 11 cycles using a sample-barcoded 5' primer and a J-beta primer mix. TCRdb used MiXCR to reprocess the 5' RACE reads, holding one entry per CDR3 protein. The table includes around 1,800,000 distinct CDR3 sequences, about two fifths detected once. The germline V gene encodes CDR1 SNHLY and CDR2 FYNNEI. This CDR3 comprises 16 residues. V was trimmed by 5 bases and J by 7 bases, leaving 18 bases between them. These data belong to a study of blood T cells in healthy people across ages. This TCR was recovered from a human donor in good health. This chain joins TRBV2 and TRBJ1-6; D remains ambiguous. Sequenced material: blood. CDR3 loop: CASSPPVTVRNSPLHF. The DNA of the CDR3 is TGTGCCAGCAGTCCCCCTGTTACGGTTCGAAATTCACCCCTCCACTTT.